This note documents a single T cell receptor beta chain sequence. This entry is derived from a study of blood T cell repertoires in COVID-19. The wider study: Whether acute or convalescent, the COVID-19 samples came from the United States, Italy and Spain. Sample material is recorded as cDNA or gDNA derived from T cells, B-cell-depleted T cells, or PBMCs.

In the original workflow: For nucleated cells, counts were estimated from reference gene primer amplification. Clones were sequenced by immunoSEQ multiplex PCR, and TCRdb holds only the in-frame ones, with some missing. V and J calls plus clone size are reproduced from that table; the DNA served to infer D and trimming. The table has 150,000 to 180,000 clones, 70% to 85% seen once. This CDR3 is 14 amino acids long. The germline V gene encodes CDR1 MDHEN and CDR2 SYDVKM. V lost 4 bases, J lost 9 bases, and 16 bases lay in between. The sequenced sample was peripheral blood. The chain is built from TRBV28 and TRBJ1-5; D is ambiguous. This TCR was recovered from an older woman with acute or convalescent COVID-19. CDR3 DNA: TGTGCCAGCAGTTCGGACTCCCTGCCAAGGCCCCAGCATTTT. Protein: CASSSDSLPRPQHF.